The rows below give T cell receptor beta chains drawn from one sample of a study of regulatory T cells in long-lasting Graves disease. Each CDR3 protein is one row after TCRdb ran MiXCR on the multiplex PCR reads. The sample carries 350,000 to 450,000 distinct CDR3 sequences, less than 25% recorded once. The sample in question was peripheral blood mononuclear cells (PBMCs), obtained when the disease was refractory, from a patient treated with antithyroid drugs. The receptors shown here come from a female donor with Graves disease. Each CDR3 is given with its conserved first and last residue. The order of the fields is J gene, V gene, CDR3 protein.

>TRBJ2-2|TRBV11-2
CASSLGASGTGELFF
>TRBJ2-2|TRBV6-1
CASSEFSAGGELFF
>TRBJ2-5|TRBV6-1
CASRRQGAGLETQYF
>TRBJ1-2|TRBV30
CAWGGGIGYTF
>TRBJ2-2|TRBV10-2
CASSFGTSGAGTGELFF
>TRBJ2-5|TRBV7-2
CASSPLTGGVGVQETQYF
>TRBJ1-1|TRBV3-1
CASSPSRASEAFF
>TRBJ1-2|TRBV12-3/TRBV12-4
CASSFRAGINYGYTF
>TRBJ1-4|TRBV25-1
CASSETSVANEKLFF
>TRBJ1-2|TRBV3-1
CASSPRQKINYGCTF
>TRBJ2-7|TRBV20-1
CSASATRERPPYEQYF
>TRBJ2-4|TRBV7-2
CASSPAEKGSGRAGYIQYF
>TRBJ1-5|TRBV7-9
CASSKTGQGNQPQHF
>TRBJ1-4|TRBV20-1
CSARNDRGGEKLFF
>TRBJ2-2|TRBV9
CASSVGIGNTGELFF
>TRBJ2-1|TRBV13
CASSSTSGSSYNEQFF
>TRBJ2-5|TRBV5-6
CASSLTVGLAELQETQYF
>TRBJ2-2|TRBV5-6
CASSLGMDTGELFF
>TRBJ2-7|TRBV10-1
CASSESGRVSEQYF
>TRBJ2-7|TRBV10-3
CATFWGQGSSYEQYF
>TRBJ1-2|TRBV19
CASTSPGDSNNYGYTF
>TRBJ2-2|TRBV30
CAGQTIAGGPYTGELFF
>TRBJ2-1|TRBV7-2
CASSTPRTQVGGNEQFF
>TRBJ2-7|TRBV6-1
CASTRTGGRDEQYF
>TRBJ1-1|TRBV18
CASSPGQDLNTEAFF
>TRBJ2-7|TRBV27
CASSLTWQGAYEQYF
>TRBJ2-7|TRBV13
CASTIKHPSGITYEQYF
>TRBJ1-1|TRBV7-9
CASSASLVEAFF
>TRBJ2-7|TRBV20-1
CSAMGQGGEQYF
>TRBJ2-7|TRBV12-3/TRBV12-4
CASGTSGSSYEQYF
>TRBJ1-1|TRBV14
CASSQAHSSTEAFF
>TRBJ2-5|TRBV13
CASSFLQGQTQYF
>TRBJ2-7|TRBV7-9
CASRGQYEQYF
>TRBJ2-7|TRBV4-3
CASSQDLGVLGEQYF
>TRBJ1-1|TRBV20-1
CSAREGITEAFF
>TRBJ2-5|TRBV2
CASGGLAGGSETQYF
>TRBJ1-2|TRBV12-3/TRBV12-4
CASTRTAKAYYGYTF
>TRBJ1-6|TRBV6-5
CASSYLSRTSPLHF
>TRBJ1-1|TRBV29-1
CSVEVGVTEVFF